This T cell receptor beta chain is drawn from a study of blood T cell repertoires in COVID-19. Study at large: PBMCs, B-cell-depleted T cells, or T cells were the source of the cDNA or gDNA that made up the material.

V was clipped by 1 base and J by 4 bases, with 11 bases between them. Germline loops: CDR1 LNHDA, CDR2 SQIVND (reference sequence). The CDR3 is 15 residues long. The data were produced by immunoSEQ multiplex PCR, yet TCRdb's version contains in-frame clones alone and is incomplete. The sample contains more than 350,000 clones, 89% of which appear only once. This receptor was obtained from a woman in her twenties or thirties with COVID-19, enrolled during active disease. The sequenced sample was peripheral blood. This chain joins TRBV19 and TRBJ1-5; no firm D call. DNA for the CDR3: TGTGCCAGTAGTATAGGGGCGGGGAAAAATCAGCCCCAGCATTTT. This translates into CASSIGAGKNQPQHF. The variable domain in full, with the rest retrieved from reference TRBV19 and TRBJ1-5, is DGGITQSPKYLFRKEGQNVTLSCEQNLNHDAMYWYRQDPGQGLRLIYYSQIVNDFQKGDIAEGYSVSREKKESFPLTVTSAQKNPTAFYLCASSIGAGKNQPQHFGDGTRLSIL.